This T cell receptor (beta chain) was sequenced in a study of T cell responses to AZD1222 COVID-19 vaccine. The CDR3 has 14 residues. Trimming at V came to 3 bases and at J to 7 bases, leaving 3 bases not matched to a gene. Germline CDR1 reads SGHRS; CDR2 reads YFSETQ. Produced via immunoSEQ multiplex PCR; TCRdb's table is partial and in-frame only. Among around 100,000 clones listed, approximately 90% were seen once. The sample in question was peripheral blood, obtained on day 0 of AZD1222 vaccination. The clonotype comes from an adult in good health. V and J are TRBV5-1 and TRBJ1-6; 8 nucleotides match TRBD1. For the CDR3, the DNA is TGCGCCAGCAGCTCCCAGGGGGCGAATTCACCCCTCCACTTT. It yields the protein CASSSQGANSPLHF.